This passage covers 30 T cell receptor beta chains from one sample sequenced in a study of T cell repertoires in cytomegalovirus infection. TCRdb analysed the reads with MiXCR anew, one entry per CDR3 protein. The table shows over 250,000 distinct CDR3 sequences, with approximately 22% occurring only once. Antigens for these TCRs are unknown. Here the sequenced sample was cultured PBMCs, taken from culture after CMV antigen stimulation. The receptors here all came from a human donor in good health (CMV status not recorded). Some clones in this sample may be carry-over from other donors' samples.

This rearrangement joins TRBV11-2 to TRBJ2-7, with TRBD2 matching over 13 bases. The V and J ends lost 5 bases and 4 bases, in that order; junction bases with no gene match: 8. The germline V gene has CDR1 SGHAT and CDR2 FQNNGV. The CDR3 runs 16 residues. The CDR3 spells CASSRRTSGSWYEQYV. The DNA of the CDR3 is TGTGCCAGCAGCCGACGGACTAGCGGGAGCTGGTACGAGCAGTACGTC.

This clonotype was detected a few times. The chain has TRBV4-1 and TRBJ1-4; D uncertain. The V end lost 3 bases, the J end lost 0 bases, and 14 bases lay between the germline ends. Germline CDR1 MGHRA, CDR2 YSYEKL. The length of the CDR3 is 17 residues. The CDR3 region is CASSHLYGGPTNEKLFF. The CDR3 DNA is TGCGCCAGCAGCCATCTTTACGGAGGCCCAACTAATGAAAAACTGTTTTTT.

This clonotype was observed at least ten times. The rearrangement links TRBV10-3 to TRBJ2-3; 7 bases agree with TRBD1. CDR3 length equals 14 residues. Trimming removed 9 bases from V and 2 bases from J; junction bases left unmatched: 8. Germline V gene sequence: CDR1 ENHRY, CDR2 SYGVKD. The CDR3 DNA is TGTGCCATAGGGTCCGGACAGGTCACAGATACGCAGTATTTT. Translation: CAIGSGQVTDTQYF.

This clonotype was recorded at least ten times. The chain has TRBV7-2 and TRBJ2-7; the match to TRBD2 covers 8 bases. With V trimmed by 0 bases and J by 2 bases, 6 bases remained unmatched. Per germline, CDR1 SGHTA and CDR2 FQGNSA. The CDR3 totals 16 residues. The DNA for the CDR3 is TGTGCCAGCAGCTTAGCGTCAGCGGGAGCCCCCTACGAGCAGTACTTC. It is translated as CASSLASAGAPYEQYF.

The chain carries TRBV11-2 and TRBJ1-6, with 7 bases matching TRBD1. The CDR3 totals 17 residues. V lost 5 bases, J lost 14 bases, and 21 bases stayed unmatched. CDR1 and CDR2 from the germline V gene are SGHAT and FQNNGV. CDR3 loop: CASSQGVRIGGVSALHF. CDR3 bases: TGTGCCAGCAGCCAGGGGGTTCGGATCGGTGGGGTTTCGGCCCTCCACTTT.

The V gene is TRBV6-2 or TRBV6-3, the J gene TRBJ2-7; weak D call: TRBD2 (6 bases). CDR1 is MNHEY and CDR2 is SVGEGT in the germline V gene. The CDR3 loop spans 14 amino acids. V was shortened by 0 bases and J by 3 bases, with 9 bases between the two germline ends. The CDR3 DNA follows: TGTGCCAGCAGTTACTCGGGACTCCTCTACGAGCAGTACGTC. Translating gives CASSYSGLLYEQYV.

This clonotype has more than one count but fewer than ten. The rearrangement joins TRBV4-3 to TRBJ2-3; 10 bases map to TRBD1. Trimming took 1 base from V and 2 from J; bases not matched to a gene: 9. This CDR3 is 18 amino acids long. Germline values: CDR1 LGHNA, CDR2 YSLEER. Here the CDR3 reads CASSQGRPGTGDTDTQYF. CDR3 in DNA: TGCGCCAGCAGCCAAGGTCGACCCGGGACAGGGGACACAGATACGCAGTATTTT.

This clonotype showed up just a few times. V usage is TRBV20-1 and J usage is TRBJ2-7; 8 bases align to TRBD1. Trimming at V came to 3 bases and at J to 1 base, leaving 2 bases not matched to a gene. Germline V gene lookup returns CDR1 DFQATT and CDR2 SNEGSKA (reference sequence). CDR3 length equals 13 residues. DNA of the CDR3: TGCAGTGCTAGGGACAGGGCGTCCTACGAGCAGTACGTC. Amino acids: CSARDRASYEQYV.

This clonotype appeared a few times. The V and J genes are TRBV5-1 and TRBJ1-2; no clear D. The germline CDR1 and CDR2 sequences are SGHRS and YFSETQ. The CDR3 is 14 residues long. V shed 2 bases and J shed 8 bases, with 16 bases lying between them. CDR3 in amino acids: CASSFEGLVGGYTF. The DNA for the CDR3 is TGCGCCAGCAGCTTCGAAGGGCTAGTGGGAGGCTACACCTTC.

This clonotype has just a few counts. Written as DNA, the CDR3 is TGTGCCAGCAGCTCGGTAGCGGGAGAAGCCTACAATGAGCAGTTCTTC. Encoded protein: CASSSVAGEAYNEQFF. The chain uses TRBV7-8 and TRBJ2-1; 9 nucleotides agree with TRBD2. Losses at the gene ends were 4 bases for V and 2 bases for J; bases not matched to a gene: 6. Germline loops: CDR1 SGHVS, CDR2 FQNEAQ. There are 16 residues in the CDR3.

This clonotype was counted only a few times. The V gene is TRBV27, the J gene TRBJ2-7; D is possibly TRBD1 (5 bases). This CDR3 comprises 14 residues. CDR1 and CDR2 from the germline V gene are MNHEY and SMNVEV (reference sequence). Deletions cut 3 bases from V and 4 bases from J, with 13 bases between. CDR3 coding DNA: TGTGCCAGCAGTTTGGGGCGTTCCGGGTACGAGCAGTACGTC. Translating it yields CASSLGRSGYEQYV.

This clonotype was seen more than once but under ten times. Written as DNA, the CDR3 is TGTGCCAGCAGTGTAATAGAGTGGTCCTACAATGAGCAGTTCTTC. As protein: CASSVIEWSYNEQFF. V and J are TRBV2 and TRBJ2-1; D is unresolved. Germline V gene sequence: CDR1 SNHLY, CDR2 FYNNEI. V dropped 4 bases and J dropped 1 base, with 11 bases sitting between them. The CDR3 has 15 amino acids. The full variable domain, in which reference TRBV2 and TRBJ2-1 provide the parts outside the CDR3, is EPEVTQTPSHQVTQMGQEVILRCVPISNHLYFYWYRQILGQKVEFLVSFYNNEISEKSEIFDDQFSVERPDGSNFTLKIRSTKLEDSAMYFCASSVIEWSYNEQFFGPGTRLTVL.

This clonotype has only a few counts. The rearrangement links TRBV6-2 or TRBV6-3 to TRBJ2-1, with 12 nucleotides matching TRBD2. Germline CDR1 and CDR2: MNHEY and SVGEGT. The CDR3 has 18 residues. The V gene end was trimmed by 6 bases and the J gene end by 1 base; junction bases not matched to a gene: 10. The CDR3 DNA follows: TGTGCCAGCAGCTCTCACGACGGACTAGCGGGATCCTACAATGAGCAGTTCTTC. This gives the protein CASSSHDGLAGSYNEQFF.

This clonotype was seen more than once but under ten times. The gene calls are TRBV15 and TRBJ1-4; D is possibly TRBD1 (5 bases). Trimming took off 3 bases at V and 4 bases at J, with 9 bases between the two ends. The CDR3 spans 14 residues. Per germline, CDR1 LNHNV and CDR2 YYDKDF (reference sequence). The CDR3 nucleotides read TGTGCCACCAGCAGCAGGGATTATAATGAAAAACTGTTTTTT. It specifies CATSSRDYNEKLFF.

This clonotype was seen repeatedly, ten times or more. For the CDR3, the DNA is TGTGCCACCAGTGATTTGAGGGGCTATGGCTACACCTTC. Translating it yields CATSDLRGYGYTF. The V gene is TRBV24-1, the J gene TRBJ1-2; possible D gene TRBD1, 5 bases. The length of the CDR3 is 13 residues. Germline lookup yields CDR1 KGHDR and CDR2 SFDVKD. V lost 0 bases, J lost 4 bases, and 5 bases lay in between.

This clonotype was detected many times. The rearrangement uses TRBV7-2 and TRBJ2-2; 11 bases map to TRBD2. CDR3 size: 16 residues. Trimming at V came to 5 bases and at J to 3 bases, leaving 5 bases not matched to a gene. The germline CDR1 and CDR2 sequences are SGHTA and FQGNSA. This CDR3 reads CASSQTSGSYTGELFF. Here the CDR3 DNA reads TGTGCCAGCAGCCAAACTAGCGGGAGCTACACCGGGGAGCTGTTTTTT. Variable domain in full (rest from reference TRBV7-2 and TRBJ2-2): GAGVSQSPSNKVTEKGKDVELRCDPISGHTALYWYRQSLGQGLEFLIYFQGNSAPDKSGLPSDRFSAERTGGSVSTLTIQRTQQEDSAVYLCASSQTSGSYTGELFFGEGSRLTVL.

This clonotype was detected a few times. The V call is TRBV10-3, the J call TRBJ2-5, with 7 nucleotides matching TRBD2. V was pared by 3 bases and J by 1 base, with 8 bases of the junction left unmatched. Germline V gives CDR1 ENHRY, CDR2 SYGVKD. This CDR3 is 16 amino acids long. CDR3 DNA sequence: TGTGCCATCAGTGAACTAGCGATCTTCTTCCAAGAGACCCAGTACTTC. The encoded protein is CAISELAIFFQETQYF.

This chain connects TRBV28 to TRBJ1-5; D unresolved. The length of the CDR3 is 13 residues. Germline values: CDR1 MDHEN, CDR2 SYDVKM. V lost 4 bases, J lost 4 bases, and 8 bases lay in between. The CDR3 region has the DNA TGTGCCAGCAGTTCCCAGTTAAATCAGCCCCAGCATTTT. Translating gives CASSSQLNQPQHF.

This chain uses TRBV6-1 with TRBJ1-5; possible D gene TRBD1, 5 bases. V lost 7 bases and J lost 5, with 15 bases in between. The germline V gene encodes CDR1 MNHNS and CDR2 SASEGT. The CDR3 runs to 14 residues. In DNA, the CDR3 is TGTGCCAGCATCCCAAACCGGGACCATCAGCCCCAGCATTTT. The encoded protein is CASIPNRDHQPQHF.

V is TRBV6-2 or TRBV6-3 and J is TRBJ1-1, with 8 bases that match TRBD1. There are 13 residues in the CDR3. V trimming: 5 bases; J trimming: 7 bases; junction bases outside the gene matches: 6. CDR1 is MNHEY, CDR2 SVGEGT, per germline. The CDR3: CASSRGTGLEAFF. The CDR3 DNA reads TGTGCCAGCAGTAGGGGGACAGGCCTTGAAGCTTTCTTT.

This clonotype was detected ten times or more. The genes are TRBV7-8 and TRBJ1-2; a possible D gene is TRBD1 (6 bases). Trimming left V 2 bases short and J 8 bases short, with 9 bases between. CDR1 is SGHVS and CDR2 is FQNEAQ in the germline V gene. CDR3 length: 12 residues. The CDR3 loop reads CASSLLQGGYTF. The CDR3 DNA is TGTGCCAGCAGCTTATTACAGGGAGGCTACACCTTC.

There are a few counts of this clonotype. The V gene is TRBV7-9, the J gene TRBJ1-1; TRBD1 agrees at 9 bases. The germline gives CDR1 SEHNR, CDR2 FQNEAQ (reference sequence). Trimming at V came to 0 bases and at J to 7 bases, leaving 6 bases not matched to a gene. CDR3 size: 15 residues. CDR3 amino acids: CASSLALTGGGEAFF. For the CDR3, the DNA is TGTGCCAGCAGCTTAGCCTTGACAGGGGGGGGTGAAGCTTTCTTT.

This clonotype was seen a few times. The rearrangement joins TRBV27 to TRBJ2-7; 8 positions match TRBD1. CDR1 is MNHEY and CDR2 is SMNVEV in the germline V gene (reference sequence). V trimming: 2 bases; J trimming: 5 bases; junction bases outside the gene matches: 11. The CDR3 contains 16 residues. For the CDR3, the DNA is TGTGCCAGCAGTTTAGTTTCCCAGGGGGCTTTGAACGAGCAGTACTTC. It yields the protein CASSLVSQGALNEQYF.

This clonotype was counted only a few times. The CDR3 bases are TGCGCCAGCAGCCAAGAAGGGCTAGCGGGAGGCATGGAGACCCAGTACTTC. It codes for CASSQEGLAGGMETQYF. This chain uses TRBV4-1 with TRBJ2-5; 11 positions match TRBD2. V was clipped by 0 bases and J by 5 bases; unmatched bases: 8. The CDR3 is 17 residues long. Germline CDR1 and CDR2: MGHRA and YSYEKL.

The chain employs TRBV6-2 or TRBV6-3 and TRBJ1-1; 7 nucleotides align to TRBD1. The CDR3 runs to 12 residues. Germline CDR1 reads MNHEY; CDR2 reads SVGEGT. V shed 4 bases and J 10 bases; nucleotides not matched to a gene: 6. For the CDR3, the DNA is TGTGCCAGCAGTTTACAGGGGCCAACAGCTTTCTTT. This gives the protein CASSLQGPTAFF.

This clonotype has a handful of counts. J is TRBJ2-5 and V is TRBV12-3 or TRBV12-4; possibly TRBD2 for D (5 bases). Deletions cut 2 bases from V and 2 bases from J, with 9 bases between. The CDR3 totals 14 residues. The chain's CDR3 is CASSLSSGQETQYF. CDR3 sequence (DNA): TGTGCCAGCAGTTTATCATCGGGGCAAGAGACCCAGTACTTC.

Only a few counts were recorded for this clonotype. The rearrangement links TRBV7-8 to TRBJ2-2; 9 positions match TRBD2. V shed 7 bases, J shed 6 bases, and the junction held 21 bases outside the gene matches. Germline V lookup: CDR1 SGHVS, CDR2 FQNEAQ. This CDR3 is 19 amino acids long. DNA of the CDR3: TGTGCCAGCATTAGCGGGAGAAGGACCTCGGAGGTCCGGGCCGGGGAGCTGTTTTTT. This codes for CASISGRRTSEVRAGELFF.

The CDR3 DNA sequence: TGTGCCAGCAGCCCACGACAGGGGCGGAACTATGGCTACACCTTC. Translated, it gives CASSPRQGRNYGYTF. The chain uses TRBV5-6 and TRBJ1-2; TRBD1 matches 8 bases. CDR1 SGHDT and CDR2 YYEEEE come from the germline V gene. V lost 4 bases to trimming and J lost 2 bases; unmatched junction nucleotides: 7. The CDR3 spans 15 residues.

V and J are TRBV11-2 and TRBJ1-2; D unclear. Germline-derived CDR1 and CDR2 are SGHAT and FQNNGV. The V end was cut by 3 bases, the J end by 2 bases, with 4 bases between. The CDR3 has 12 residues. DNA for the CDR3: TGTGCCAGCAGCTTCGAAAACTATGGCTACACCTTC. It codes for CASSFENYGYTF.

The V call is TRBV14, the J call TRBJ1-2, with D unclear. V lost 1 base, J lost 1 base, and 19 bases lay in between. This CDR3 region has 18 residues. Germline CDR1 and CDR2: SGHDN and FVKESK. The DNA for the CDR3 is TGTGCCAGCAGCCAAGCGTCGGCAGGACGAAGTAGTAACTATGGCTACACCTTC. Encoded protein: CASSQASAGRSSNYGYTF.